This TCR beta chain was identified during a study of blood T cell repertoires in COVID-19. Across the whole study: The study drew acute and convalescent COVID-19 samples from the United States, Italy and Spain. Sources were T cells, B-cell-depleted T cells, or PBMCs; the material itself was cDNA or gDNA.

Study processing details: By means of reference gene primer amplification, nucleated cell counts were estimated. Only in-frame clones appear in the TCRdb table, and some are missing; sequencing was by immunoSEQ multiplex PCR. That table is the source of V, J and clone size, and D and trimming were worked out from the DNA. The repertoire has roughly 120,000 clones, approximately 90% of them found once; the top ten carry approximately 4.2%. The TCR sequence derives from a woman in her 50s with acute or convalescent COVID-19. Sequencing was done on a sample of peripheral blood.

CDR3 sequence: CASSLQGGSQPQHF. The CDR3 coding sequence is TGTGCCAGCAGTTTACAGGGAGGGAGTCAGCCCCAGCATTTT. This chain joins TRBV28 and TRBJ1-5; TRBD1 is a possible D gene (5 bases). The length of the CDR3 is 14 residues. The V gene's germline CDR1 is MDHEN and CDR2 SYDVKM. Trimming stripped 2 bases from V and 6 bases from J, with 11 bases between.